Listed below are T cell receptor beta chains from one sample, sequenced in a study of T cell responses to AZD1222 COVID-19 vaccine. TCRdb's table, derived via immunoSEQ multiplex PCR, lists solely in-frame clones and lacks some. The sample lists fewer than 90,000 clones; 75% to 95% were seen once. Material: peripheral blood, obtained 28 days after the second AZD1222 dose. The receptors were sampled from an adult who received the AZD1222 COVID-19 vaccine. The CDR3 runs from the conserved cysteine through the conserved F or W. Fields, in order: D gene, J gene, V gene, clone size, CDR3 protein, CDR3 DNA. A D gene is named only where the DNA matches it firmly. Size tells how often a clone was seen (once, few, many) or the class of an expanded clone, and some rows leave it out.

D: NA; J: TRBJ2-7; V: TRBV15; size: NA; CDR3: CATSRDNGGLSEQYF; DNA: TGTGCCACCAGCAGAGATAATGGGGGCTTGAGCGAGCAGTACTTC
D: TRBD2; J: TRBJ2-1; V: TRBV11-3; size: NA; CDR3: CASSKLAGSYNEQFF; DNA: TGTGCCAGCAGCAAACTAGCGGGGTCCTACAATGAGCAGTTCTTC
D: NA; J: TRBJ2-7; V: TRBV27; size: once; CDR3: CASSFQGRLPEQYF; DNA: TGTGCCAGCAGTTTTCAGGGGCGGCTTCCCGAGCAGTACTTC
D: TRBD1; J: TRBJ2-5; V: TRBV27; size: NA; CDR3: CASSSGTGGLRGETQYF; DNA: TGTGCCAGCAGTTCAGGGACAGGGGGCTTGAGGGGGGAGACCCAGTACTTC
D: NA; J: TRBJ1-6; V: TRBV13; size: NA; CDR3: CASSLVSVNSPLHF; DNA: TGTGCCAGCAGCTTAGTTTCTGTTAATTCACCCCTCCACTTT
D: NA; J: TRBJ1-5; V: TRBV7-8; size: NA; CDR3: CASSLVGLGSNQPQHF; DNA: TGTGCCAGCAGCTTAGTCGGGCTCGGTAGCAATCAGCCCCAGCATTTT
D: NA; J: TRBJ1-6; V: TRBV7-3; size: NA; CDR3: CASRRGTPDSPLHF; DNA: TGTGCCAGCAGACGGGGGACACCCGATTCACCCCTCCACTTT
D: TRBD2; J: TRBJ2-1; V: TRBV9; size: NA; CDR3: CASSLTSGGYNEQFF; DNA: TGTGCCAGCAGCCTGACTAGCGGGGGGTACAATGAGCAGTTCTTC
D: NA; J: TRBJ1-4; V: TRBV18; size: NA; CDR3: CASSPAEKLFF; DNA: TGTGCCAGCTCACCAGCCGAAAAACTGTTTTTT
D: TRBD1; J: TRBJ2-1; V: TRBV9; size: NA; CDR3: CASSATGVSYNEQFF; DNA: TGTGCCAGCAGCGCGACAGGGGTTTCCTACAATGAGCAGTTCTTC
D: NA; J: TRBJ2-7; V: TRBV5-5; size: NA; CDR3: CASSLVFQPPTGQYF; DNA: TGTGCCAGCAGCTTGGTGTTCCAGCCGCCCACTGGGCAGTACTTC
D: TRBD2; J: TRBJ2-1; V: TRBV5-1; size: NA; CDR3: CASSLGGTSGINEQFF; DNA: TGCGCCAGCAGCTTGGGGGGGACTAGCGGGATAAATGAGCAGTTCTTC
D: NA; J: TRBJ1-2; V: TRBV6-5; size: NA; CDR3: CASSLDRPTGYTF; DNA: TGTGCCAGCAGTCTAGACAGGCCCACTGGCTACACCTTC
D: TRBD2; J: TRBJ2-7; V: TRBV19; size: NA; CDR3: CASSIRLAGINEQYF; DNA: TGTGCCAGTAGTATTAGGCTAGCGGGTATAAACGAGCAGTACTTC
D: NA; J: TRBJ1-1; V: TRBV29-1; size: NA; CDR3: CSVEENSGGRTEAFF; DNA: TGCAGCGTTGAAGAAAACTCAGGAGGGAGGACTGAAGCTTTCTTT
D: TRBD2; J: TRBJ2-2; V: TRBV5-4; size: NA; CDR3: CASSTGLAGGTGELFF; DNA: TGTGCCAGCAGCACAGGACTAGCGGGAGGCACCGGGGAGCTGTTTTTT
D: NA; J: TRBJ2-7; V: TRBV19; size: once; CDR3: CASSRTWTVDGYYEQYF; DNA: TGTGCCAGTAGTAGAACCTGGACCGTAGATGGTTACTACGAGCAGTACTTC
D: NA; J: TRBJ2-1; V: TRBV12-3/TRBV12-4; size: NA; CDR3: CASSAGSNQFF; DNA: TGTGCCAGCAGTGCCGGGAGTAACCAGTTCTTC
D: NA; J: TRBJ2-7; V: TRBV27; size: NA; CDR3: CASSRDGSYEQYF; DNA: TGTGCCAGCAGCAGGGACGGATCCTACGAGCAGTACTTC
D: NA; J: TRBJ1-5; V: TRBV6-1; size: NA; CDR3: CASSDPVRGSNQPQHF; DNA: TGTGCCAGCAGTGATCCCGTCCGGGGTAGCAATCAGCCCCAGCATTTT
D: NA; J: TRBJ2-3; V: TRBV21-1; size: NA; CDR3: CASSKALLEIQDTQYF; DNA: TGTGCCAGCAGCAAAGCGCTTTTAGAGATTCAAGATACGCAGTATTTT
D: TRBD1; J: TRBJ1-5; V: TRBV5-8; size: NA; CDR3: CASSGGTGEGQPQHF; DNA: TGTGCCAGCAGCGGCGGGACAGGGGAGGGTCAGCCCCAGCATTTT
D: TRBD1; J: TRBJ1-5; V: TRBV11-2; size: NA; CDR3: CASSSGRGQFNQPQHF; DNA: TGTGCCAGCAGCTCCGGAAGGGGACAGTTCAATCAGCCCCAGCATTTT
D: NA; J: TRBJ2-2; V: TRBV6-2/TRBV6-3; size: NA; CDR3: CASSYRPSAGELFF; DNA: TGTGCCAGCAGTTACCGACCCTCGGCGGGGGAGCTGTTTTTT
D: NA; J: TRBJ1-3; V: TRBV19; size: NA; CDR3: CASSIGVYSGNTIYF; DNA: TGTGCCAGTAGTATCGGGGTCTACTCTGGAAACACCATATATTTT
D: NA; J: TRBJ2-5; V: TRBV25-1; size: NA; CDR3: CASSEWTWYQETQYF; DNA: TGTGCCAGCAGTGAATGGACTTGGTACCAAGAGACCCAGTACTTC
D: NA; J: TRBJ1-5; V: TRBV18; size: NA; CDR3: CASSEARRQPQHF; DNA: TGTGCCAGCTCCGAGGCTAGGCGGCAGCCCCAGCATTTT
D: NA; J: TRBJ2-7; V: TRBV6-1; size: NA; CDR3: CASSAPWKGRSISYEQYF; DNA: TGTGCCAGCAGTGCCCCGTGGAAGGGGAGGAGTATTTCCTACGAGCAGTACTTC